This is a list of T cell receptor beta chains from one sample in a study of cytomegalovirus exposure and HLA in healthy donors. Sequencing used immunoSEQ multiplex PCR; TCRdb keeps in-frame clones, though not all of them. The sample has 60,000 or so clones; roughly 90% are singletons. The sample comprised PBMCs. The source is a man aged 25-45 years in good health and CMV-seropositive. CDR3s include the opening cysteine and the closing phenylalanine or tryptophan. The D gene is left open where the match is weak. Size values are once, few and many counts, or a class for expanded clones, and some rows have none.

TRBJ1-4 | TRBD1 | 14 | . | TRBV30 | CAWSRTGAHEKLFF | TGTGCCTGGAGTCGGACAGGGGCTCATGAAAAACTGTTTTTT
TRBJ1-1 | TRBD1 | 14 | . | TRBV29-1 | CSVTADRVGTEAFF | TGCAGCGTGACTGCTGACAGGGTAGGCACTGAAGCTTTCTTT
TRBJ1-5 | TRBD1 | 15 | . | TRBV5-5 | CASNRGDRAFQPQHF | TGTGCCAGCAATCGGGGGGACAGGGCATTTCAGCCCCAGCATTTT
TRBJ1-2 | TRBD1 | 15 | . | TRBV4-3 | CASSQALGQLNGYTF | TGCGCCAGCAGCCAAGCTTTGGGACAGCTTAATGGCTACACCTTC
TRBJ1-1 | . | 13 | . | TRBV6-6 | CASSYGQPTEAFF | TGTGCCAGCAGTTACGGACAGCCCACTGAAGCTTTCTTT
TRBJ2-1 | TRBD2 | 16 | . | TRBV10-1 | CASSESSGRLNNEQFF | TGCGCCAGCAGTGAGTCGAGCGGGAGGCTCAACAATGAGCAGTTCTTC
TRBJ2-7 | . | 16 | . | TRBV28 | CASSLGGTETTYEQYF | TGTGCCAGCAGTTTAGGAGGGACGGAAACTACCTACGAGCAGTACTTC
TRBJ2-1 | . | 17 | . | TRBV5-1 | CASSHTGTGGLYNEQFF | TGCGCCAGCAGCCATACAGGGACGGGAGGCCTATACAATGAGCAGTTCTTC
TRBJ2-1 | . | 13 | . | TRBV5-4 | CASSGFAVGEQFF | TGTGCCAGCAGCGGTTTTGCGGTGGGTGAGCAGTTCTTC
TRBJ2-3 | TRBD2 | 15 | . | TRBV30 | CAWKIAGVVTDTQYF | TGTGCCTGGAAGATAGCGGGAGTGGTGACAGATACGCAGTATTTT
TRBJ2-2 | TRBD2 | 16 | . | TRBV6-6 | CASSYALAGVAGELFF | TGTGCCAGCAGTTACGCACTAGCGGGAGTAGCCGGGGAGCTGTTTTTT
TRBJ2-2 | TRBD1 | 16 | . | TRBV9 | CASILGTGEDTGELFF | TGTGCCAGCATCCTCGGGACAGGGGAGGATACCGGGGAGCTGTTTTTT
TRBJ2-7 | . | 14 | . | TRBV9 | CASSSRGSSYEQYF | TGTGCCAGCAGCTCTAGGGGGAGCTCCTACGAGCAGTACTTC
TRBJ2-7 | TRBD1 | 15 | . | TRBV19 | CASSNPGQGAYEQYF | TGTGCCAGTAGTAACCCCGGGCAGGGGGCATACGAGCAGTACTTC
TRBJ2-7 | TRBD2 | 16 | . | TRBV9 | CASSVGAGGISYEQYF | TGTGCCAGCAGCGTAGGGGCGGGAGGGATCTCCTACGAGCAGTACTTC
TRBJ1-4 | . | 15 | . | TRBV27 | CASSRSGTRGEKLFF | TGTGCCAGCAGCCGCTCCGGGACACGGGGTGAAAAACTGTTTTTT
TRBJ2-3 | . | 18 | . | TRBV19 | CASSIKAGVPIAQDTQYF | TGTGCCAGTAGTATTAAAGCAGGGGTCCCAATCGCCCAGGATACGCAGTATTTT
TRBJ1-5 | . | 14 | few | TRBV6-6 | CASSYPLRDQPQHF | TGTGCCAGCAGTTACCCCCTCCGGGATCAGCCCCAGCATTTT
TRBJ2-7 | TRBD2 | 17 | . | TRBV5-1 | CASSLALAGGESYEQYF | TGCGCCAGCAGCTTGGCGCTAGCGGGAGGGGAGTCCTACGAGCAGTACTTC
TRBJ2-7 | TRBD2 | 15 | . | TRBV4-2 | CASSSLAGASYEQYF | TGTGCCAGCAGCTCTTTAGCGGGAGCTTCCTACGAGCAGTACTTC
TRBJ2-7 | . | 15 | . | TRBV25-1 | CASSASDRFLYEQYF | TGTGCCAGCAGTGCAAGCGACAGGTTCCTCTACGAGCAGTACTTC
TRBJ2-7 | TRBD2 | 17 | . | TRBV4-1 | CASSKRVVGLAYYEQYF | TGCGCCAGCAGCAAAAGGGTAGTAGGACTAGCGTACTACGAGCAGTACTTC
TRBJ1-5 | . | 15 | . | TRBV28 | CASSFSPVPNQPQHF | TGTGCCAGCAGTTTTAGTCCCGTACCTAATCAGCCCCAGCATTTT
TRBJ2-1 | . | 15 | . | TRBV7-8 | CASSLSEAAYNEQFF | TGTGCCAGCAGCTTGTCGGAGGCCGCCTACAATGAGCAGTTCTTC
TRBJ2-3 | TRBD1 | 15 | few | TRBV4-1 | CASSQEGTGADTQYF | TGCGCCAGCAGCCAAGAGGGGACAGGGGCAGATACGCAGTATTTT
TRBJ2-7 | TRBD2 | 16 | . | TRBV18 | CASSPPTSGSPYEQYF | TGTGCCAGCTCACCACCGACTAGCGGGAGCCCCTACGAGCAGTACTTC
TRBJ1-4 | TRBD1 | 14 | . | TRBV11-2 | CASSHRGGGEKLFF | TGTGCCAGCAGCCACAGGGGCGGTGGTGAAAAACTGTTTTTT
TRBJ2-5 | . | 14 | . | TRBV4-1 | CASSQGAIQETQYF | TGCGCCAGCAGCCAAGGGGCCATACAAGAGACCCAGTACTTC
TRBJ2-7 | . | 15 | . | TRBV15 | CATSRDLGNTYEQYF | TGTGCCACCAGCAGAGATCTTGGTAACACCTACGAGCAGTACTTC
TRBJ2-2 | TRBD2 | 15 | . | TRBV6-5 | CASSPISGGTGELFF | TGTGCCAGCAGTCCAATTAGCGGGGGCACCGGGGAGCTGTTTTTT
TRBJ1-6 | . | 15 | . | TRBV7-8 | CASSLRGTTGSPLHF | TGTGCCAGCAGCTTACGGGGGACTACGGGTTCACCCCTCCACTTT